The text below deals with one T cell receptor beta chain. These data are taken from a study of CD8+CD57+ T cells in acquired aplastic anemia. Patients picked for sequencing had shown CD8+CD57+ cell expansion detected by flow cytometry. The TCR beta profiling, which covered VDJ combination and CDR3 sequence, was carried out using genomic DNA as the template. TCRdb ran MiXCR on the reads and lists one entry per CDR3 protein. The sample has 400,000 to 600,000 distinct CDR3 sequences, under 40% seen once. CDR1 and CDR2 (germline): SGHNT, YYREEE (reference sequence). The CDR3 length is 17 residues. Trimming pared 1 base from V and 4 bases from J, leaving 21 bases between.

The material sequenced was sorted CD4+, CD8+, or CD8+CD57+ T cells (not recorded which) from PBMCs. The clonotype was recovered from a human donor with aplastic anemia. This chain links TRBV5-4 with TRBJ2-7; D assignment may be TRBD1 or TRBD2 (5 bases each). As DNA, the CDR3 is TGTGCCAGCAGCTTGCGCGGCCCTGGGGTGGGGGATTACGAGCAGTACTTC. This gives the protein CASSLRGPGVGDYEQYF.